Here is one T cell receptor (beta chain) with its context. Trimming at V came to 3 bases and at J to 3 bases, leaving 2 bases not matched to a gene. Germline V gene data show CDR1 as GTSNPN and CDR2 as SVGIG (reference sequence). The CDR3 contains 13 residues. The sample is drawn from a study of OX40 agonist ivuxolimab in advanced cancers. Measured with immunoSEQ multiplex PCR; TCRdb has only the in-frame clones, and not every one. Of 60,000 to 80,000 clones listed, 80% to 90% are singletons. The chain is built from TRBV30 and TRBJ1-5; 7 bases are shared with TRBD1. The sequence was obtained from an adult with an advanced solid tumor such as melanoma, head and neck, liver or kidney cancer. The source material was CD4+ or CD8+ T cells sorted from blood, sampled in a trial of the OX40 agonist ivuxolimab. CDR3 bases: TGTGCCTGGAGCCAGGGGGTCAATCAGCCCCAGCATTTT. Protein sequence: CAWSQGVNQPQHF.